This T cell receptor beta chain was profiled in a study of control samples from healthy donors and cancer patients. The CDR3 has 14 residues. Between the trimmed V and J ends, which lost 0 bases and 4 bases, there was a span of 10 bases. CDR1 is SGDLS, CDR2 YYNGEE, per germline. Repertoires were generated with immunoSEQ multiplex PCR, while TCRdb's copy carries only in-frame clones and drops some. The repertoire has under 150,000 clones, around 87% of them found once; the top ten carry less than 9.5%. The sequencing sample was made of blood. The receptor was isolated from a man aged 35 to 55 in good health. This chain joins TRBV9 and TRBJ1-2; no clear D gene. DNA of the CDR3: TGTGCCAGCAGCGTAGTGACTGAGAGCTATGGCTACACCTTC. This translates into CASSVVTESYGYTF.